These 22 T cell receptor beta chains were all obtained from the same sample, sequenced in a study of glioma-infiltrating T cells. The iRepertoire nested amplicon-rescue multiplex PCR amplified TCR alpha and beta CDR3s from RNA. TCRdb ran MiXCR on the multiplex PCR reads and lists one entry per CDR3 protein. The sample carries approximately 110,000 distinct CDR3 sequences, roughly 25% recorded once. Sequenced sample: glioma tissue, nonneoplastic brain tissue, or PBMCs (not recorded which). These receptors all stem from a human donor with low-grade glioma or glioblastoma, undergoing nonglioma brain surgery, or in good health (not recorded which).

This clonotype has ten or more counts. V usage is TRBV18 and J usage is TRBJ2-7; 9 nucleotides agree with TRBD1. The CDR3 has 12 residues. V lost 4 bases and J lost 5; bases outside the gene matches: 0. Germline V lookup: CDR1 KGHSH, CDR2 LQKENI. The CDR3 sequence: CASSRDRDEQYF. DNA for the CDR3: TGTGCCAGCTCACGGGACAGGGACGAGCAGTACTTC.

This clonotype was observed at least ten times. The V gene is TRBV7-2, the J gene TRBJ2-5; D is ambiguous. Germline V CDR1 and CDR2: SGHTA, FQGNSA. This CDR3 region has 13 residues. The ends were cut back, 5 bases at V and 5 bases at J, with 12 bases in the middle. CDR3 protein: CASSQIPLETQYF. CDR3 coding DNA: TGTGCCAGCAGCCAGATCCCACTGGAGACCCAGTACTTC.

The chain couples TRBV4-3 to TRBJ2-7; 9 nucleotides match TRBD2. V gave up 0 bases and J gave up 1 base; unmatched junction bases: 13. Per germline, CDR1 LGHNA and CDR2 YSLEER. The CDR3 has 19 residues. This chain's CDR3 is CASSQEWQREDQLSYEQYF. DNA of the CDR3: TGCGCCAGCAGCCAAGAGTGGCAGCGGGAGGACCAACTTTCCTACGAGCAGTACTTC.

At least ten counts were recorded for this clonotype. The rearrangement links TRBV18 to TRBJ2-5; 9 bases are shared with TRBD1. The CDR3 has 15 residues. V was pared by 3 bases and J by 2 bases, with 4 bases of the junction left unmatched. Looked up from germline, CDR1 is KGHSH and CDR2 is LQKENI. DNA for the CDR3: TGTGCCAGCTCACCGACCGGGACAGGGCAAGAGACCCAGTACTTC. Protein product: CASSPTGTGQETQYF.

This clonotype was picked up a small number of times. The rearrangement joins TRBV7-9 to TRBJ2-7; perhaps TRBD1 as D (8 bases). The V gene's germline CDR1 is SEHNR and CDR2 FQNEAQ (reference sequence). The length of the CDR3 is 16 residues. Trimming cost V 3 bases and J 3 bases, with 18 bases left between them. The CDR3 loop reads CASSFGQGGKVYEQYF. The CDR3, as DNA: TGTGCCAGCAGCTTTGGACAGGGAGGGAAGGTCTACGAGCAGTACTTC. The variable domain in full, completed from reference TRBV7-9 and TRBJ2-7, reads DTGVSQNPRHKITKRGQNVTFRCDPISEHNRLYWYRQTLGQGPEFLTYFQNEAQLEKSRLLSDRFSAERPKGSFSTLEIQRTEQGDSAMYLCASSFGQGGKVYEQYFGPGTRLTVT.

The genes are TRBV19 and TRBJ2-5; no firm D call. The CDR3 runs 18 residues. Germline CDR1 LNHDA, CDR2 SQIVND (reference sequence). Trimming pared 4 bases from V and 1 base from J, leaving 22 bases between. CDR3 loop: CASSTLRSGPYLQETQYF. In DNA, the CDR3 is TGTGCCAGTAGTACTCTTCGATCTGGGCCTTACCTCCAAGAGACCCAGTACTTC.

Concerning this clonotype: A junction boundary mismatches the germline segment, possibly from a read error. The chain employs TRBV11-1 and TRBJ2-1; 8 nucleotides agree with TRBD1. The CDR3 extends over 14 amino acids. CDR1 and CDR2 (germline): SGHAT, FQDESV (reference sequence). CDR3 sequence: CASSLGDRPYEQSF. The CDR3 coding sequence is TGTGCCAGCAGCTTAGGGGACAGGCCTTATGAGCAGTCCTTC.

This clonotype was picked up many times. This sequence joins TRBV28 and TRBJ2-1; D not certain. CDR3 length: 14 residues. V was cut by 2 bases and J by 7 bases, with 12 bases left in between. The germline V gene encodes CDR1 MDHEN and CDR2 SYDVKM. The CDR3 region is CASSLPQRGNEQFF. The CDR3 DNA is TGTGCCAGCAGTTTACCCCAGCGCGGAAATGAGCAGTTCTTC.

This clonotype has at least ten counts. The chain carries TRBV7-9 and TRBJ1-2; D gene unclear. Germline CDR1 SEHNR, CDR2 FQNEAQ (reference sequence). This CDR3 region has 14 residues. The germline V and J ends were trimmed by 1 base and 3 bases, with 9 bases remaining between them. The CDR3 here is CASSLDVSYYGYTF. Here the CDR3 DNA reads TGTGCCAGCAGCTTAGACGTCAGCTACTATGGCTACACCTTC.

This clonotype was seen repeatedly, ten times or more. J is TRBJ1-6 and V is TRBV6-7; D gene unclear. TRBV6-7 is recorded as an ORF, its role being uncertain. This CDR3 is built from 18 residues. V was cut by 0 bases and J by 8 bases, with 20 bases left in between. The CDR3 sequence is CASSYSPHGSGSDSPLHF. The CDR3 coding sequence is TGTGCCAGCAGTTACTCCCCCCACGGCTCCGGATCGGATTCACCCCTCCACTTT.

There are many counts of this clonotype. The rearrangement joins TRBV7-2 to TRBJ2-2; D unclear. There are 13 residues in the CDR3. CDR1 and CDR2 (germline): SGHTA, FQGNSA. V lost 8 bases, J lost 2 bases, and 9 bases lay in between. The CDR3 coding sequence is TGTGCCAGCTGGAAGCCCAACACCGGGGAGCTGTTTTTT. Translation gives CASWKPNTGELFF.

The chain links TRBV30 to TRBJ2-5, with D possibly matching TRBD1 (5 bases). V dropped 3 bases and J dropped 6 bases, with 14 bases sitting between them. Germline V gene data show CDR1 as GTSNPN and CDR2 as SVGIG (reference sequence). CDR3 size: 13 residues. The DNA for the CDR3 is TGTGCCTGGAGCAGGGCCTCCAGGAAGACCCAGTACTTC. Protein: CAWSRASRKTQYF.

With respect to this clonotype: A read error is possible here, since a much larger clone lies one base away. This rearrangement joins TRBV19 to TRBJ1-5; 7 bases line up with TRBD1. The germline CDR1 and CDR2 sequences are LNHDA and SQIVND (reference sequence). V lost 5 bases, J lost 7 bases, and 5 bases stayed unmatched. The CDR3 totals 13 residues. DNA of the CDR3: TGTGCCAGTAGTGCGGACAGGATCCAGCCCCAGCATTTT. This codes for CASSADRIQPQHF.

A remark on this clonotype: The conserved final phenylalanine or tryptophan is absent from the CDR3, which likely points to a read error. The rearrangement joins TRBV29-1 to TRBJ1-4; D is unclear. The CDR3 consists of 12 residues. V gave up 4 bases and J gave up 1 base, with 4 bases separating them. In germline, CDR1 is SQVTM, CDR2 ANQGSEA. The CDR3, as DNA: TGCAGCGTTGCTAGAACTAATGAAAAACTGTTTTAT. This sequence encodes CSVARTNEKLFY.

In its sample, this clonotype was seen many times. V gene TRBV28 combines with J gene TRBJ2-4, with D maybe TRBD2 (6 bases). Per the germline V gene, CDR1 is MDHEN and CDR2 is SYDVKM. CDR3 length: 15 residues. Trimming pared 5 bases from V and 2 bases from J, leaving 13 bases between. DNA for the CDR3: TGTGCCAGCAGTATCTACGGGAGTACCAAAAACATTCAGTACTTC. This encodes CASSIYGSTKNIQYF.

This clonotype has just a few counts. The CDR3 nucleotides read TGTGCCATCAGTGAGTCAACGGGGGCCTACGAGCAGTACTTC. Its protein product is CAISESTGAYEQYF. V gene TRBV10-3 combines with J gene TRBJ2-7; possible D gene TRBD2, 6 bases. The germline CDR1 and CDR2 sequences are ENHRY and SYGVKD. Trimming took off 0 bases at V and 2 bases at J, with 8 bases between the two ends. This CDR3 has 14 amino acids.

The chain recombines TRBV4-1 with TRBJ2-7; D might be TRBD1 (6 bases). Germline V gives CDR1 MGHRA, CDR2 YSYEKL. The CDR3 length is 16 residues. The V and J ends lost 2 bases and 5 bases respectively, with 19 bases between them. The CDR3 DNA sequence: TGCGCCAGCAGCCAAAGGGGACATGGGGAGCGAGACGAGCAGTACTTC. It yields the protein CASSQRGHGERDEQYF.

At least ten counts were recorded for this clonotype. The V call is TRBV10-3, the J call TRBJ2-7, with D perhaps assigned TRBD1 or TRBD2 (5 bases each). V lost 6 bases to trimming and J lost 3 bases, with 15 bases between them. Germline V lookup: CDR1 ENHRY, CDR2 SYGVKD. This CDR3 spans 14 amino acids. The CDR3 DNA reads as TGTGCCATCAGATCCCGGGACCTAGACTACGAGCAGTACTTC. It is translated as CAIRSRDLDYEQYF.

In its sample, this clonotype was seen many times. This CDR3 reads CAWSRVSLNEQFF. Written as DNA, the CDR3 is TGTGCCTGGAGTCGGGTCAGTCTAAATGAGCAGTTCTTC. The V and J genes are TRBV30 and TRBJ2-1; D is undetermined. Germline V gene sequence: CDR1 GTSNPN, CDR2 SVGIG (reference sequence). The CDR3 sequence is 13 residues long. The V gene lost 2 bases and the J gene lost 7 bases, with 12 bases spanning the gap.

As regards this clonotype: A much larger clone sits a single nucleotide away, making a read error possible. The chain employs TRBV4-1 and TRBJ2-7; perhaps TRBD1 as D (6 bases). This CDR3 spans 12 amino acids. Germline V CDR1 and CDR2: MGHRA, YSYEKL. This CDR3 reads CATRDISYKQYF. The CDR3 bases are TGCGCCACCCGGGACATCTCCTACAAGCAGTACTTC.

Details on this clonotype: Relative to the germline gene, one junction end is altered; a read error may explain this. The chain couples TRBV4-2 to TRBJ1-5, with D possibly matching TRBD1 (6 bases). Germline CDR1 is LGHNA and CDR2 is YNFKEQ. The CDR3 runs to 16 residues. The CDR3 DNA reads as TGTGCCAGCATCCAAGTACAAAACAGGGTTGATCAGCCCCAGCATTTT. Translating it yields CASIQVQNRVDQPQHF.

The chain is built from TRBV4-1 and TRBJ1-6, with 7 bases that match TRBD1. The CDR3 consists of 15 residues. V shed 4 bases, J shed 9 bases, and the junction held 9 bases outside the gene matches. The germline gives CDR1 MGHRA, CDR2 YSYEKL. The chain's CDR3 is CASSPGQVGVSPLHF. In DNA form, the CDR3 reads TGCGCCAGCAGCCCTGGACAGGTTGGGGTTTCACCCCTCCACTTT.